Below, 4 T cell receptor beta chains from the same sample are listed, as sequenced in a study of molecular identifiers for immune sequencing clone quantification. MiXCR was run by TCRdb on the PCR reads, yielding one entry per CDR3 protein. The sample has around 460,000 distinct CDR3 sequences, over 20% seen once. Sequencing used naive CD8+ T cells from blood, with Jurkat cell RNA spiked in. The subset was: FACS-sorted CD8+CD4-CCR7+CD45RA+ naive T cells. The receptors here all came from a human donor in good health. Some libraries in this study had Jurkat cell RNA spiked in.

The rearrangement uses TRBV24-1 and TRBJ2-1; possible D gene TRBD2, 6 bases. The germline V gene encodes CDR1 KGHDR and CDR2 SFDVKD. Trimming cost V 3 bases and J 6 bases, with 14 bases left between them. The CDR3 extends over 15 amino acids. The CDR3 is CATSDAGLTCNEQFF. CDR3 nucleotide sequence: TGTGCCACCAGTGATGCGGGACTCACCTGCAATGAGCAGTTCTTC.

This clonotype occurred many times. The chain uses TRBV7-9 and TRBJ2-3, with D tentatively TRBD1 (6 bases). The CDR3 totals 13 residues. Trimming left V 8 bases short and J 2 bases short, with 11 bases between. In germline, CDR1 is SEHNR, CDR2 FQNEAQ (reference sequence). The CDR3 nucleotides read TGTGCCAGCTCGGCAGGGGTCACAGATACGCAGTATTTT. Residues: CASSAGVTDTQYF.

For this clonotype: A much more abundant neighbour one base away suggests this may be a read error. This likely comes from a read error, as the CDR3 has no conserved phenylalanine or tryptophan at its end. This sequence joins TRBV28 and TRBJ1-1; the match to TRBD1 covers 9 bases. This CDR3 contains 14 residues. Looked up from germline, CDR1 is MDHEN and CDR2 is SYDVKM. Unmatched junction bases numbered 6, after V lost 6 bases and J lost 4 bases. CDR3 amino acids: CASSYRGLSTEAFS. The CDR3 nucleotides read TGTGCCAGCAGCTACAGGGGGCTTAGCACTGAAGCTTTCTCT.

This sequence joins TRBV6-2 or TRBV6-3 and TRBJ2-1; 9 bases fit TRBD2. The V gene end was trimmed by 0 bases and the J gene end by 7 bases; junction bases not matched to a gene: 4. Germline V gene sequence: CDR1 MNHEY, CDR2 SVGEGT. This CDR3 contains 15 residues. The DNA of the CDR3 is TGTGCCAGCAGTTACTCTGGGACTAGCCTGAATGAGCAGTTCTTC. It translates to CASSYSGTSLNEQFF.